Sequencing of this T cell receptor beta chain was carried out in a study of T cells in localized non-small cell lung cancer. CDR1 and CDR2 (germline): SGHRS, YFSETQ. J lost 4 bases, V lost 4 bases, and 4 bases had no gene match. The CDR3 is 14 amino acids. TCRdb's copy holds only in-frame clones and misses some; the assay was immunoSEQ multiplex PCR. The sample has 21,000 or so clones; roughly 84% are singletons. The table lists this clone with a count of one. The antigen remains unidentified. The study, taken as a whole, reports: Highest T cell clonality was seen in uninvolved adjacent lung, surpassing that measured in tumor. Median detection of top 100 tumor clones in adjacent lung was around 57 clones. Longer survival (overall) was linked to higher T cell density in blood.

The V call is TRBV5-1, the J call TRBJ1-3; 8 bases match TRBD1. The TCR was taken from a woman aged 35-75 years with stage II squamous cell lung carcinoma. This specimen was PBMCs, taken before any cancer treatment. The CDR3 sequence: CASSLTGVGNTIYF. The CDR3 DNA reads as TGCGCCAGCAGCCTGACAGGGGTCGGAAACACCATATATTTT.